The T cell receptor (beta chain) under discussion was sequenced for a study of cytomegalovirus exposure and HLA in healthy donors. Germline lookup yields CDR1 MDHEN and CDR2 SYDVKM. This CDR3 comprises 14 residues. Trimming took 2 bases from V and 6 from J, leaving 11 bases between them. Remarks on this clone: Its cognate antigen is unknown.

Whole-study results and caveats: Sequencing depth roughly uniform across donors was assumed in presence/absence analyses. The later analysis indicated that the majority of CMV-associated TCR beta chains appeared HLA-restricted. Accurate predictions that matched the HLA-A and HLA-B alleles of most subjects were reportedly made from TCR beta sequences.

Among the donors, all were healthy bone marrow donors. With 60 Vbeta and 13 Jbeta primers, the PCR was carried out. Assay used: immunoSEQ multiplex PCR; TCRdb lists only in-frame clones, some missing. The profile covers some 150,000 clones, with around four fifths appearing a single time and 2.5% to 3.5% taken by the ten largest. The rearrangement links TRBV28 to TRBJ1-5; D is unresolved. Sequenced sample: PBMCs. The TCR originated in a female donor in good health and CMV-seronegative. The chain's CDR3 is CASSLLVLRQPQHF. Here the CDR3 DNA reads TGTGCCAGCAGTTTACTGGTTCTGCGTCAGCCCCAGCATTTT.